This record concerns one TCR beta chain sequence. Antigen: not known. Sequencing used immunoSEQ multiplex PCR; TCRdb keeps in-frame clones, though not all of them. This sample yields about 97,000 clones, of which around four fifths are seen a single time; over 9% belongs to the top ten. Between the trimmed V and J ends, which lost 4 bases and 1 base, there was a span of 12 bases. The CDR3 is 14 amino acids. Germline CDR1 SGHRS, CDR2 YFSETQ. This entry comes from a study of PD-1 blockade in classical Hodgkin lymphoma. Findings and caveats of the study: Why repertoires differed is undefined; disease activity or prior therapy possibly contributed. Newly diagnosed patients had diversity similar to the baseline diversity of complete responders. Exclusion was applied to patients who started nivolumab under 1 year after ASCT. Newly diagnosed patients reportedly trailed healthy donors in baseline TCR diversity.

Relapse was seen in all patients after autologous stem cell transplantation, and brentuximab vedotin exposure was variable. Sequences were derived from peripheral blood mononuclear cells (PBMCs), sampled at baseline. V and J are TRBV5-1 and TRBJ2-7, with D possibly being TRBD2 (5 bases). This TCR was sampled from a human donor with classical Hodgkin lymphoma. The CDR3: CASSPTGSSYEQYF. DNA of the CDR3: TGCGCCAGCAGCCCAACGGGGAGTTCCTACGAGCAGTACTTC.